A single sample gave rise to the 5 T cell receptor beta chains below, sequenced in a study of blood T cell repertoires in COVID-19. Sequencing used immunoSEQ multiplex PCR; TCRdb keeps in-frame clones, though not all of them. The sample has more than 150,000 clones; around 80% are singletons. Sequencing input: peripheral blood. The receptors come from a man aged 60 to 75 with acute or convalescent COVID-19.

The chain is built from TRBV4-3 and TRBJ2-6; D is possibly TRBD2 (6 bases). The CDR3 totals 16 residues. The V gene lost 0 bases and the J gene lost 3 bases, with 9 bases spanning the gap. In germline, CDR1 is LGHNA, CDR2 YSLEER. The DNA of the CDR3 is TGCGCCAGCAGCCAAGATTGGGGAGGTGGGGCCAACGTCCTGACTTTC. Amino acid sequence: CASSQDWGGGANVLTF.

The chain employs TRBV14 and TRBJ1-2; 7 bases match TRBD1. The CDR3 length is 14 residues. With 1 base clipped from V and 3 bases from J, the junction kept 2 bases outside the gene matches. CDR1 SGHDN and CDR2 FVKESK come from the germline V gene. The CDR3 loop reads CASSQGTGYYGYTF. The CDR3 bases are TGTGCCAGCAGCCAAGGGACAGGTTACTATGGCTACACCTTC.

This clone was recorded only once. The chain combines TRBV7-2 with TRBJ2-2; 10 bases align to TRBD1. Trimming removed 2 bases from V and 6 bases from J; junction bases left unmatched: 6. This CDR3 has 16 residues. The V gene's germline CDR1 is SGHTA and CDR2 FQGNSA. The CDR3 here is CASSLWGTGAAGELFF. The CDR3 DNA reads as TGTGCCAGCAGCTTATGGGGGACAGGGGCTGCCGGGGAGCTGTTTTTT.

This clone has only a few counts. The rearrangement links TRBV7-3 to TRBJ1-2; TRBD1 might be the D (5 bases). The CDR3 spans 13 residues. V dropped 5 bases and J dropped 6 bases, with 13 bases sitting between them. CDR1 is SGHTA, CDR2 FQGTGA, per germline. CDR3: CASSQTDGHGYTF. CDR3 nucleotide sequence: TGTGCCAGCAGCCAGACAGACGGCCATGGCTACACCTTC.

This chain connects TRBV27 to TRBJ1-4; perhaps TRBD1 as D (6 bases). CDR3 length equals 14 residues. Germline V CDR1 and CDR2: MNHEY, SMNVEV (reference sequence). The V end was cut by 5 bases, the J end by 1 base, with 8 bases between. The CDR3 protein is CASSQQGTNEKLFF. CDR3 coding DNA: TGTGCCAGCAGTCAACAGGGAACTAATGAAAAACTGTTTTTT.